This passage covers 12 T cell receptor beta chains from one sample sequenced in a study of identical twins. TCRdb reprocessed the 5' RACE reads with MiXCR, giving one entry per CDR3 protein. The sample gives around 1.7 million distinct CDR3 sequences, roughly a third of which show up once; more than 0.25% is in the top ten. Sequenced sample: cord blood. The receptors originated from a newborn girl in good health.

To note about this clonotype: One junction end disagrees with the germline gene, perhaps due to a read error. The rearrangement joins TRBV7-2 to TRBJ2-3; 7 positions agree with TRBD1. This CDR3 contains 14 residues. The germline V gene encodes CDR1 SGHTA and CDR2 FQGNSA. The DNA for the CDR3 is TGTGTCAGCAGCCCGGGACAGCACACAGATACGCAGTATTTT. It is translated as CVSSPGQHTDTQYF.

The genes are TRBV24-1 and TRBJ2-3, with D perhaps matching TRBD1 (6 bases). Trimming cost V 2 bases and J 5 bases, with 13 bases left between them. Germline V gives CDR1 KGHDR, CDR2 SFDVKD. The CDR3 is 15 residues long. The CDR3, as DNA: TGTGCCACCAGTGATTATTCAGAGGGACAAGATACGCAGTATTTT. Its protein product is CATSDYSEGQDTQYF.

This clonotype was seen a handful of times. J is TRBJ2-3 and V is TRBV20-1, with 7 bases that match TRBD1. Germline lookup yields CDR1 DFQATT and CDR2 SNEGSKA (reference sequence). CDR3 length equals 13 residues. The V segment lost 6 bases and the J segment 2 bases; nucleotides outside the gene matches: 5. The CDR3 spells CSAGTAVTDTQYF. The CDR3 DNA reads TGCAGTGCCGGGACAGCCGTCACAGATACGCAGTATTTT.

The V gene is TRBV6-1, the J gene TRBJ1-1, with a weak D call TRBD1 (6 bases). V lost 2 bases to trimming and J lost 6 bases, with 13 bases between them. The germline CDR1 and CDR2 sequences are MNHNS and SASEGT. The length of the CDR3 is 14 residues. CDR3 region: CASSELAGASEAFF. The CDR3 nucleotides read TGTGCCAGCAGTGAACTAGCGGGGGCTTCTGAAGCTTTCTTT.

This clonotype came up a few times. The rearrangement joins TRBV5-5 to TRBJ2-5; 7 bases are shared with TRBD2. The germline CDR1 and CDR2 sequences are SGHKS and YYEKEE (reference sequence). V was pared by 4 bases and J by 1 base, with 4 bases of the junction left unmatched. CDR3 size: 14 residues. As DNA, the CDR3 is TGTGCCAGCAGCAGAAGGACTAGCCAAGAGACCCAGTACTTC. It translates to CASSRRTSQETQYF.

In this sample, this clonotype turned up once. The chain carries TRBV20-1 and TRBJ2-3; TRBD1 might be the D (7 bases). The CDR3 covers 12 residues. Germline CDR1 reads DFQATT; CDR2 reads SNEGSKA (reference sequence). The CDR3 nucleotides read TGCAGGCGGGACAGTTTCCCAGATACGCAGTATTTT. This gives the protein CRRDSFPDTQYF.

The gene calls are TRBV28 and TRBJ1-5, with TRBD1 matching over 7 bases. Germline lookup yields CDR1 MDHEN and CDR2 SYDVKM. This CDR3 is built from 13 residues. The trim removed 11 bases at V and 5 bases at J, leaving 9 bases unmatched. The CDR3 DNA follows: TGTGCCGTACGGGGGGACAGTTATCAGCCCCAGCATTTT. This sequence encodes CAVRGDSYQPQHF.

The rearrangement links TRBV6-5 to TRBJ2-5; D not certain. The CDR3 length is 16 residues. Trimming took 0 bases from V and 1 from J, leaving 12 bases between them. Germline CDR1 is MNHEY and CDR2 is SVGAGI. For the CDR3, the DNA is TGTGCCAGCAGTTACTCGATATCCACCCCCCAAGAGACCCAGTACTTC. Protein: CASSYSISTPQETQYF.

This clonotype was detected only a few times. This rearrangement joins TRBV20-1 to TRBJ2-4, with D possibly matching TRBD2 (6 bases). The DNA end lines up better with TRBJ2-7; the J call may be wrong. The CDR3 loop spans 12 amino acids. Germline V gene sequence: CDR1 DFQATT, CDR2 SNEGSKA (reference sequence). For the CDR3, the DNA is TGCAGTGCTACCCGGAGGGTCCACGAGCAGTACTTC. It codes for CSATRRVHEQYF.

This chain links TRBV10-2 with TRBJ2-4, with TRBD2 identical over 8 bases. Judging by the DNA end, TRBJ2-5 fits better; the J call may be wrong. Germline CDR1 reads WSHSY; CDR2 reads SAAADI. CDR3 length equals 14 residues. The CDR3 DNA is TGCGCCAGCAGTGGGACTAGCACCCAAGAGACCCAGTACTTC. This translates into CASSGTSTQETQYF.

V gene TRBV4-1 combines with J gene TRBJ1-1; TRBD1 is a possible D gene (5 bases). Germline V CDR1 and CDR2: MGHRA, YSYEKL. Trimming pared 1 base from V and 0 bases from J, leaving 9 bases between. This CDR3 has 15 amino acids. CDR3 region: CASSQVGTVNTEAFF. Written as DNA, the CDR3 is TGCGCCAGCAGCCAAGTAGGGACGGTGAACACTGAAGCTTTCTTT.

Points on this clonotype: One junction end does not reproduce the germline sequence, and a read error may be involved. The gene calls are TRBV5-1 and TRBJ2-1, with D perhaps matching TRBD2 (7 bases). The CDR3 runs 13 residues. Germline V CDR1 and CDR2: SGHRS, YFSETQ. The DNA of the CDR3 is TGCGCCAGCAGCTTGGGCGGGGGCGATGAGCAGTCCTTC. The encoded protein is CASSLGGGDEQSF. Complete variable domain (other parts from reference TRBV5-1 and TRBJ2-1): KAGVTQTPRYLIKTRGQQVTLSCSPISGHRSVSWYQQTPGQGLQFLFEYFSETQRNKGNFPGRFSGRQFSNSRSEMNVSTLELGDSALYLCASSLGGGDEQSFGPGTRLTVL.